This T cell receptor (beta chain) came from a study of blood T cell repertoires in COVID-19 (dated by TCRdb to 2018 to 2020). Some background on the complete study: Samples covering the acute and convalescent phases of COVID-19 were provided by collaborators in the United States, Italy and Spain. Where available, HLA class I and class II types were obtained from metadata supplied by the sample provider rather than from assay-based typing. The samples were drawn from the first 160 participants of the ongoing ImmuneRACE study and from 1,254 subjects provided by 6 global collaborators. A freely available public database, intended as a resource for researchers studying the immune response to SARS-CoV-2, is where the repertoires were released. The sample metadata nearly always contained a de-identified subject ID, COVID-19 status, age in years and sex. Deeply sampled blood TCRbeta repertoires from subjects exposed to, actively infected with, or recovered from COVID-19 were included in the dataset. The material from the prospective study consisted of cDNA or gDNA derived from T cells, B-cell-depleted T cells, or PBMCs. Here is what the overall study found, with its caveats: The amount of clinical and demographic metadata varied by source and participant and was provided uncurated.

Spanning cysteine to phenylalanine, the CDR3 consists of 13 amino acids. The only DNA kept is the CDR3, 39 bases in frame from the first base. CDR1 is given as SGHRS and CDR2 as YFSETQ, both from the germline V gene. V lost 3 bases and J lost 2 bases; the stretch between them is 9 bases long. Collaborating institutions collected whole blood in K2EDTA tubes following their own protocols. For TCRbeta analysis, collaborator samples were shipped as frozen whole blood, as isolated PBMCs, or as DNA extracted from either sample type. TCRbeta CDR3 regions were amplified from genomic DNA using the immunoSEQ Assay, a bias-controlled multiplex PCR. Under the source paper's analysis protocol: The number of nucleated cells in each sample was estimated by amplification of reference gene primers within the assay. To quantify the absolute abundance of each unique TCRbeta CDR3 rearrangement, sequence reads were collapsed and filtered. For each sample, productive Simpson clonality was calculated by taking the square root of Simpson's diversity index across productive rearrangements. Held by TCRdb, this immuneACCESS table contains in-frame sequences only and omits some clones. Under half of the omission traces to an unresolved V gene where checked; the cause of the rest is unknown. V, J and clone size reflect that table, while D and trimming were determined from the DNA. This sample has 180,000 or so clones in its table, and about 88% of those were observed once. The ten largest clones represent around 1.5% of the sample.

On this clone: Its binding antigen is unknown. The input lacks base qualities; no much larger clone sits a single base away.

Sequencing used peripheral blood. The rearrangement joined TRBV5-1 to TRBJ2-7; the D segment could be TRBD1, given 5 matching bases. The clonotype comes from a man aged 18 to 29 with active or convalescent COVID-19. The nucleotide sequence is given as TGCGCCAGCAGCTCGTCAGGGCCCTACGAGCAGTACTTC. Translated, this gives CASSSSGPYEQYF.